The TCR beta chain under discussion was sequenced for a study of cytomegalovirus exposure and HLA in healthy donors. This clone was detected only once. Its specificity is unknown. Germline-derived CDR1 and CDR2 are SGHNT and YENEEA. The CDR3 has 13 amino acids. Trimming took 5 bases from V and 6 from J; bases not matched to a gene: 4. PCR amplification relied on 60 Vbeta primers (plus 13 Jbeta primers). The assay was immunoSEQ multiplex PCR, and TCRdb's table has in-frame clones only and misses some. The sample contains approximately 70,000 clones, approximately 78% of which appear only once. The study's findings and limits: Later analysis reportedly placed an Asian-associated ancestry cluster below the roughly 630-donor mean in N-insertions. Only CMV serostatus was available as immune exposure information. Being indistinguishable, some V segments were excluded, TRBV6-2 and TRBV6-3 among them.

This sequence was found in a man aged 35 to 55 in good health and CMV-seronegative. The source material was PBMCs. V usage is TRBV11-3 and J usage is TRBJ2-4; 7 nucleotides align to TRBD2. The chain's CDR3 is CASSRSGANIQYF. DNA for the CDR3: TGTGCCAGCAGCCGCAGCGGGGCAAACATTCAGTACTTC.